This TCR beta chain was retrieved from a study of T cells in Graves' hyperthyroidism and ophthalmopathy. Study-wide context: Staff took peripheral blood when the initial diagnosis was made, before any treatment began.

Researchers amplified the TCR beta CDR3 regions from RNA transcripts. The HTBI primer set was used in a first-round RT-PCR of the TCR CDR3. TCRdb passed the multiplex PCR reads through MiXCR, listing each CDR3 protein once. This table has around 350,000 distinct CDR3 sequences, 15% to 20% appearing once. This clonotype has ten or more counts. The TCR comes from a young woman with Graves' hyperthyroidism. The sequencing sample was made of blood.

The CDR3 protein is CATSTGARNTEAFF. The CDR3 DNA follows: TGTGCCACCTCGACAGGGGCCAGGAACACTGAAGCTTTCTTT. The V and J genes are TRBV15 and TRBJ1-1; 8 positions match TRBD1. The CDR3 has 14 residues. Germline V gene lookup returns CDR1 LNHNV and CDR2 YYDKDF (reference sequence). V gave up 8 bases and J gave up 1 base; unmatched junction bases: 6. Using reference TRBV15 and TRBJ1-1 for the parts outside the CDR3, the full variable domain is DAMVIQNPRYQVTQFGKPVTLSCSQTLNHNVMYWYQQKSSQAPKLLFHYYDKDFNNEADTPDNFQSRRPNTSFCFLDIRSPGLGDTAMYLCATSTGARNTEAFFGQGTRLTVV.